The T cell receptor beta chain described here comes from a study of blood T cells in healthy people across ages. Overall study: Researchers report that template switching captured about one barcoded beta molecule per two T cells. Study outcomes and limitations: The long-lived group displayed more naive CD4+ cells, plus higher diversity, than the aged donors did.

Remarks on this clonotype: Its antigen remains unidentified.

Primers used in a second PCR of about 7 to 11 cycles were a sample-barcoded 5' primer and a J-beta primer mix. CDR3-containing paired-end reads numbering at least 2.5 million came from each sample. TCRdb re-analysed the 5' RACE reads in MiXCR, keeping a single row per CDR3 protein. The data contain some 900,000 distinct CDR3 sequences, around 48% of them singletons. CDR1 DFQATT and CDR2 SNEGSKA come from the germline V gene (reference sequence). This CDR3 has 14 amino acids. Trimming removed 3 bases at V and 3 bases at J, with 14 bases between. There were healthy Caucasian individuals from Russia, aged roughly 6 to 90, serving as donors.

The chain links TRBV20-1 to TRBJ2-5; D is uncertain. Sequenced: blood. The sequence derives from a man aged 25 to 40 in good health. Here the CDR3 reads CSARGSTVKETQYF. The CDR3 coding sequence is TGCAGTGCTAGGGGGTCGACTGTCAAAGAGACCCAGTACTTC.